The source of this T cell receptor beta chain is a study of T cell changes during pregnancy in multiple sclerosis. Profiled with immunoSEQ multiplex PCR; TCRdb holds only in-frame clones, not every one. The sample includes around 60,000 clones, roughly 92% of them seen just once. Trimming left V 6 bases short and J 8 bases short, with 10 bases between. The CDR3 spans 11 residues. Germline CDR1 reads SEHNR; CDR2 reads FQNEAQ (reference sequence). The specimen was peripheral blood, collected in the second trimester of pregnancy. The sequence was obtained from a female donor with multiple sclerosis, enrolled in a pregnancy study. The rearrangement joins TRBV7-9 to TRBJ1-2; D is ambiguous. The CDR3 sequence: CASRSLFGYTF. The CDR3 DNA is TGTGCCAGCAGATCCCTTTTCGGCTACACCTTC.